This T cell receptor (beta chain) was sequenced in a study of T-cell memory formation after mild COVID-19. Each CDR3 protein gets one entry after TCRdb re-called the 5' RACE reads with MiXCR. The sample consists of about 440,000 distinct CDR3 sequences, 20% of them appearing once. Germline V CDR1 and CDR2: KGHSH, LQKENI. There are 12 residues in the CDR3. V was clipped by 4 bases and J by 7 bases, with 10 bases between them. V and J are TRBV18 and TRBJ1-1, with a possible D match to TRBD1 (6 bases). Sequenced sample: PBMCs or a T cell subset sorted from them (not recorded which). This sequence was found in an adult woman who had mild COVID-19 (a few samples of this study predate the infection). Cell type and time point are not known. CDR3 sequence reads: CASSLGQREAFF. The CDR3 nucleotides read TGTGCCAGCTCACTCGGACAGCGTGAAGCTTTCTTT.